At least ten counts were recorded for the clone carrying this TCR beta chain. Its antigen is unidentified. On the basis of clinical symptoms, serum thyroxine and TRAb, thyroid ultrasound and orbital computed tomography, diagnoses were made. The data were taken from a study of T cells in Graves' hyperthyroidism and ophthalmopathy. The study, taken as a whole, reports: Most thyroid-expanded clonotypes above 0.001 were also found in blood.

The V and J ends lost 4 bases and 2 bases respectively, with 14 bases between them. This CDR3 comprises 14 residues. Germline values: CDR1 GTSNPN, CDR2 SVGIG (reference sequence). Amplification targeted TCR beta CDR3 regions from RNA transcripts. Initially, a first-round RT-PCR of the TCR CDR3 employed the HTBI primer set. TCRdb analysed the multiplex PCR reads with MiXCR anew, one entry per CDR3 protein. This repertoire shows under 550,000 distinct CDR3 sequences, 15% to 20% found once; its top ten account for roughly 44%. The origin of this receptor is a middle-aged man with Graves' ophthalmopathy. The sequenced material came from blood. The J gene is TRBJ1-2, the V gene TRBV30; D is ambiguous. The CDR3 nucleotides are TGTGCCTGGAATCCCGGAGGGAACAACTATGGCTACACCTTC. This codes for CAWNPGGNNYGYTF. The full variable domain, in which reference TRBV30 and TRBJ1-2 provide the parts outside the CDR3, is SQTIHQWPATLVQPVGSPLSLECTVEGTSNPNLYWYRQAAGRGLQLLFYSVGIGQISSEVPQNLSASRPQDRQFILSSKKLLLSDSGFYLCAWNPGGNNYGYTFGSGTRLTVV.